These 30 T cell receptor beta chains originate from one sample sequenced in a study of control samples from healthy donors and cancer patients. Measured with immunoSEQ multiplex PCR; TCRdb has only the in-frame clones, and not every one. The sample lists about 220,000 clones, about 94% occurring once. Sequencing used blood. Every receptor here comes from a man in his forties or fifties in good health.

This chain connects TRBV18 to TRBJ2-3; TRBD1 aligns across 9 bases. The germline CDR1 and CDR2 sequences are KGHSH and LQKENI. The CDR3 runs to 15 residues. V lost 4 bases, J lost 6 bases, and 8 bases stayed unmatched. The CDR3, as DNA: TGTGCCAGCTCACAACCGGGACAGGGAGCGGATACGCAGTATTTT. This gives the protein CASSQPGQGADTQYF. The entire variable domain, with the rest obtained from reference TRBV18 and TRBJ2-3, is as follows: NAGVMQNPRHLVRRRGQEARLRCSPMKGHSHVYWYRQLPEEGLKFMVYLQKENIIDESGMPKERFSAEFPKEGPSILRIQQVVRGDSAAYFCASSQPGQGADTQYFGPGTRLTVL.

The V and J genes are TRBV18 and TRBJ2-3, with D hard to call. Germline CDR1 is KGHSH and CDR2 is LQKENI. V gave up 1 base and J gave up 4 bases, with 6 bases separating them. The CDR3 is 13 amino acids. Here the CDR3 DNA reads TGTGCCAGCTCACCACGGGGTCCAGATACGCAGTATTTT. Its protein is CASSPRGPDTQYF.

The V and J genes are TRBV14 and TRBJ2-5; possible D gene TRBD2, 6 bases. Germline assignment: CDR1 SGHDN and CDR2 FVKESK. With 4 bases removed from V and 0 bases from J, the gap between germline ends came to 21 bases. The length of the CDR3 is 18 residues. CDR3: CASSRSLGGIQYQETQYF. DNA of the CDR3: TGTGCCAGCAGCCGCTCTCTTGGGGGGATCCAGTACCAAGAGACCCAGTACTTC.

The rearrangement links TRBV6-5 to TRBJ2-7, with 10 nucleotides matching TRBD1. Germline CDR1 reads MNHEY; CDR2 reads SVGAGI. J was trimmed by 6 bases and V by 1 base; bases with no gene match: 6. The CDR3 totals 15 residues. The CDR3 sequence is CASSYWGTGEAEQYF. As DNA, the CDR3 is TGTGCCAGCAGTTACTGGGGGACAGGGGAAGCCGAGCAGTACTTC.

CDR3 DNA sequence: TGTGCCAGCAGTCCGACAGGGGGCACAGGCACTGAAGCTTTCTTT. Protein: CASSPTGGTGTEAFF. This chain uses TRBV11-2 with TRBJ1-1, with 10 positions matching TRBD1. J lost 4 bases, V lost 6 bases, and 8 bases had no gene match. The germline V gene has CDR1 SGHAT and CDR2 FQNNGV. The CDR3 length is 15 residues.

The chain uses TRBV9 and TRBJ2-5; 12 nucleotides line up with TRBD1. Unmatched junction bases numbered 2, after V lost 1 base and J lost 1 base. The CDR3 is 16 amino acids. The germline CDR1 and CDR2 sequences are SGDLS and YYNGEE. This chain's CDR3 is CASSVRDRGLQETQYF. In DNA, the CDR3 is TGTGCCAGCAGCGTAAGGGACAGGGGGCTCCAAGAGACCCAGTACTTC.

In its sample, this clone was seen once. The CDR3 coding sequence is TGTGCCAGCAGCGTCCTAGGACTAGCGGCGCAGTATTTT. Translated: CASSVLGLAAQYF. The V call is TRBV9, the J call TRBJ2-3; 10 bases map to TRBD2. Per germline, CDR1 SGDLS and CDR2 YYNGEE. This CDR3 contains 13 residues. The V segment lost 2 bases and the J segment 10 bases; nucleotides outside the gene matches: 4.

The CDR3 DNA reads as TGTGCCATCAGCTCCTCGGGGGCTAGCGGGGGGCGGGAGACCCAGTACTTC. Residues: CAISSSGASGGRETQYF. V is TRBV10-3 and J is TRBJ2-5; 11 bases line up with TRBD2. Looked up from germline, CDR1 is ENHRY and CDR2 is SYGVKD. There are 17 residues in the CDR3. Unmatched junction bases numbered 14, after V lost 6 bases and J lost 5 bases.

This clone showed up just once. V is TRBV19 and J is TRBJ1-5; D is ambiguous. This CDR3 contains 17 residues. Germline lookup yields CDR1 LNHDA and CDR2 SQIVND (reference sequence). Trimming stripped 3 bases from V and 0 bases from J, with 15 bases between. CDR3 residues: CASSILPRRNSNQPQHF. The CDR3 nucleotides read TGTGCCAGTAGTATCCTTCCACGGAGGAATAGCAATCAGCCCCAGCATTTT.

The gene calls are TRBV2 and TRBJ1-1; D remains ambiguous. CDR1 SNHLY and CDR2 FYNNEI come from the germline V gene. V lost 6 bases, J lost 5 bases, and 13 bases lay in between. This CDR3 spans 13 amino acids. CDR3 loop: CASRANFGTEAFF. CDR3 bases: TGTGCCAGCAGGGCGAATTTCGGGACTGAAGCTTTCTTT. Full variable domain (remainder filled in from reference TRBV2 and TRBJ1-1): EPEVTQTPSHQVTQMGQEVILRCVPISNHLYFYWYRQILGQKVEFLVSFYNNEISEKSEIFDDQFSVERPDGSNFTLKIRSTKLEDSAMYFCASRANFGTEAFFGQGTRLTVV.

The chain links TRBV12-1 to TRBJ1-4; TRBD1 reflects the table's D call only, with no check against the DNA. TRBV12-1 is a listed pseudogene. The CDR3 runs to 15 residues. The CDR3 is CASTDRATTNEKLFF. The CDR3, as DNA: TGTGCCAGCACCGACAGAGCTACAACTAATGAAAAACTGTTTTTT.

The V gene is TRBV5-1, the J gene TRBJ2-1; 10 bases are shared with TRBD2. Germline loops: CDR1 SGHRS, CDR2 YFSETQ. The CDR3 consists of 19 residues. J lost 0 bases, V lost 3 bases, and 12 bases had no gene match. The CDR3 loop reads CASSSLPGLAFSSYNEQFF. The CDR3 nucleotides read TGCGCCAGCAGCTCCTTACCGGGACTAGCGTTTAGCTCCTACAATGAGCAGTTCTTC. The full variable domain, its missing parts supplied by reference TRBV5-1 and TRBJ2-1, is KAGVTQTPRYLIKTRGQQVTLSCSPISGHRSVSWYQQTPGQGLQFLFEYFSETQRNKGNFPGRFSGRQFSNSRSEMNVSTLELGDSALYLCASSSLPGLAFSSYNEQFFGPGTRLTVL.

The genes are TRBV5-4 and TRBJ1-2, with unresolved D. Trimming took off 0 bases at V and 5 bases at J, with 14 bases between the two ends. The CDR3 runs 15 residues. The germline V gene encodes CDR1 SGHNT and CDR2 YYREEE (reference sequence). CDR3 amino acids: CASSLVSQVGYGYTF. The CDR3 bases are TGTGCCAGCAGCTTGGTGAGTCAAGTTGGTTATGGCTACACCTTC.

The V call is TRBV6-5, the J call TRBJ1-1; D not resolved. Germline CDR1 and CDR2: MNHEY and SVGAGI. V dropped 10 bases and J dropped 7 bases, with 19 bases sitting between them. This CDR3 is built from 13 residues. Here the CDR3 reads CATYRRASGEAFF. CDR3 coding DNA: TGTGCCACATACCGACGGGCATCAGGTGAAGCTTTCTTT.

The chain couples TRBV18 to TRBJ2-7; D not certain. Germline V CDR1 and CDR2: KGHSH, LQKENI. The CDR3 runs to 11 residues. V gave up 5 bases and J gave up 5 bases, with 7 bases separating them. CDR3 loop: CASSNVDEQYF. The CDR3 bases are TGTGCCAGCTCAAACGTAGACGAGCAGTACTTC.

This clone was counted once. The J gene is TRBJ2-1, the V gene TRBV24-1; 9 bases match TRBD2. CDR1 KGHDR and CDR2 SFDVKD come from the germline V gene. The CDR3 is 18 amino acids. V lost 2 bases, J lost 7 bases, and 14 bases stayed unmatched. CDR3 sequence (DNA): TGTGCCACCAGTGATTCCCCCGGCGGGGGGGCCGGGGTGAATGAGCAGTTCTTC. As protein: CATSDSPGGGAGVNEQFF.

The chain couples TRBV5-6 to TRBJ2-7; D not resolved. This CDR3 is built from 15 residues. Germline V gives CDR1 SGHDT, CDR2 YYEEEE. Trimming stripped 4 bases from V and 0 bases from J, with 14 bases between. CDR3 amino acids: CASSDLPGGSYEQYF. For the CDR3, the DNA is TGTGCCAGCAGCGACCTACCGGGTGGCTCCTACGAGCAGTACTTC.

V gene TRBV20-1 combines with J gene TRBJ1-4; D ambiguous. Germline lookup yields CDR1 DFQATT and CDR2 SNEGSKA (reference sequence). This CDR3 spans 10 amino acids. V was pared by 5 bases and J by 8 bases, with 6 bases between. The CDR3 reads CSAGFEKLFF. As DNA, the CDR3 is TGCAGTGCTGGATTCGAAAAACTGTTTTTT.

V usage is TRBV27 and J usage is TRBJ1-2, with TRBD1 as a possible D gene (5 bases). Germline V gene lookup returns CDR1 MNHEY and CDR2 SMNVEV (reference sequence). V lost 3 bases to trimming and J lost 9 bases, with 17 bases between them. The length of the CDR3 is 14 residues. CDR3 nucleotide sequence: TGTGCCAGCAGTTTCGGCAGGCGGGACGGTAGCTACACCTTC. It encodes CASSFGRRDGSYTF.

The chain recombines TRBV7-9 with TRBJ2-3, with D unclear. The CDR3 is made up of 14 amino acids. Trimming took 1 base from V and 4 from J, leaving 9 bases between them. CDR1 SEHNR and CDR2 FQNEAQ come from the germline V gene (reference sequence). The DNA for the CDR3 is TGTGCCAGCAGCTTAGTTTATAGGGCAGATACGCAGTATTTT. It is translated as CASSLVYRADTQYF.

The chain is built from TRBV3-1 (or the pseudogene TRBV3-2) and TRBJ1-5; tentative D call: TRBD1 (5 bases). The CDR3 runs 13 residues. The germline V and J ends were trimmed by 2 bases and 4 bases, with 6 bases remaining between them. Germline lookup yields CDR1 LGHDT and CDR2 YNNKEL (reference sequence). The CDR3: CASSQQGNQPQHF. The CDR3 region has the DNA TGTGCCAGCAGCCAACAGGGAAATCAGCCCCAGCATTTT.

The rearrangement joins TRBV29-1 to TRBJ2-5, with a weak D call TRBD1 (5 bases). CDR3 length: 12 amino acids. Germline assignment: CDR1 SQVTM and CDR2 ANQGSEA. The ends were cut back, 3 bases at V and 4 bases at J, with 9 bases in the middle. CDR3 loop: CSVEEGVETQYF. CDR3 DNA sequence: TGCAGCGTTGAGGAAGGGGTAGAGACCCAGTACTTC.

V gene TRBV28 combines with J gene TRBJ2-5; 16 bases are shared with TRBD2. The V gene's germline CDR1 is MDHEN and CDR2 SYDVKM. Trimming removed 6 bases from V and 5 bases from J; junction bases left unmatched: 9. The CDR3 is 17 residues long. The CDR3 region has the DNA TGTGCCAGCAGCCTGGGACTAGCGGGGGGGCTCTGGGAGACCCAGTACTTC. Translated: CASSLGLAGGLWETQYF.

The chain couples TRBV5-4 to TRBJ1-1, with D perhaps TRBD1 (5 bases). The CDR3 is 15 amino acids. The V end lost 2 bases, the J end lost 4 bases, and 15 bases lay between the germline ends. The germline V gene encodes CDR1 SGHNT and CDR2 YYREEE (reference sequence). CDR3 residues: CASSLKTPGGTEAFF. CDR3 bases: TGTGCCAGCAGCTTAAAGACACCGGGGGGCACTGAAGCTTTCTTT.

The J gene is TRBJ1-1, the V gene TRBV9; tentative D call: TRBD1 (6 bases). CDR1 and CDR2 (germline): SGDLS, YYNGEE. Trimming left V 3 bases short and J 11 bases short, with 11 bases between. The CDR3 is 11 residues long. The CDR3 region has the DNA TGTGCCAGCAGCGGGGACAATCCTGCTTTCTTT. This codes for CASSGDNPAFF.

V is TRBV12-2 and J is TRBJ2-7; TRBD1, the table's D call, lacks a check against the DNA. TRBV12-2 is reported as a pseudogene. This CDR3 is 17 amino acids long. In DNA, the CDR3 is TGTGCAAGTCGCTTAGTGCCTTTTGGGACACTCTCCTACGAGCAGTACTTC. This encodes CASRLVPFGTLSYEQYF.

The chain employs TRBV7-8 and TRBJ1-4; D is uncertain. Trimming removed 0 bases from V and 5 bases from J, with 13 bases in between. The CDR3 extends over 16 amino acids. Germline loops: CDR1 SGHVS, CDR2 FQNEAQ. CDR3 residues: CASSLALGWSNEKLFF. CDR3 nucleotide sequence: TGTGCCAGCAGCTTAGCTCTGGGGTGGTCAAATGAAAAACTGTTTTTT.

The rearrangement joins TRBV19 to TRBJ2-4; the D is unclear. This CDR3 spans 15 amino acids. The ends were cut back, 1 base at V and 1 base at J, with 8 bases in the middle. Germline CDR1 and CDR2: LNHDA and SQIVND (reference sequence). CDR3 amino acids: CASSIGRRAKNIQYF. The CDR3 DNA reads TGTGCCAGTAGTATAGGAAGGCGGGCCAAAAACATTCAGTACTTC. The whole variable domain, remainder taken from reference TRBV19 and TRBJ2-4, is DGGITQSPKYLFRKEGQNVTLSCEQNLNHDAMYWYRQDPGQGLRLIYYSQIVNDFQKGDIAEGYSVSREKKESFPLTVTSAQKNPTAFYLCASSIGRRAKNIQYFGAGTRLSVL.

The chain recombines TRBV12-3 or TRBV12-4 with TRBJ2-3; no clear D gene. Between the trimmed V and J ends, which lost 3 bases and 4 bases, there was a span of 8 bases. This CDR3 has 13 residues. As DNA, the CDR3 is TGTGCCAGCAGTTTGGCCGGAGCAGATACGCAGTATTTT. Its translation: CASSLAGADTQYF.

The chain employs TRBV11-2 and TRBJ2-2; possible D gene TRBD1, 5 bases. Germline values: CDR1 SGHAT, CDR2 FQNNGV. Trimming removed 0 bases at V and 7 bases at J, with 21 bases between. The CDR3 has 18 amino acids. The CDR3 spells CASSLDLSRGPWGGELFF. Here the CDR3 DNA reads TGTGCCAGCAGCTTAGATCTAAGTAGGGGTCCCTGGGGCGGGGAGCTGTTTTTT. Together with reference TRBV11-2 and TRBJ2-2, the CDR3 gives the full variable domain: EAGVAQSPRYKIIEKRQSVAFWCNPISGHATLYWYQQILGQGPKLLIQFQNNGVVDDSQLPKDRFSAERLKGVDSTLKIQPAKLEDSAVYLCASSLDLSRGPWGGELFFGEGSRLTVL.